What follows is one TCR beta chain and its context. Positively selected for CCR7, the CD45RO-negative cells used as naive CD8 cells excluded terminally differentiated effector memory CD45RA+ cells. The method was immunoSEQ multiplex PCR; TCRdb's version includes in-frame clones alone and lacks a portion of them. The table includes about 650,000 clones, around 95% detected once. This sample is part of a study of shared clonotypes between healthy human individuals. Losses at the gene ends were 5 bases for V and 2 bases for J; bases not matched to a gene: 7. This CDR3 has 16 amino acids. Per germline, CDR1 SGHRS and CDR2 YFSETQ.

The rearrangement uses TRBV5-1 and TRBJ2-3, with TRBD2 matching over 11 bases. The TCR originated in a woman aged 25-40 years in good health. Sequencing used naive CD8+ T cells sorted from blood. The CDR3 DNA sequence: TGCGCCAGCAGACTAGCTAGCGGGAGGCACACAGATACGCAGTATTTT. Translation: CASRLASGRHTDTQYF.